The present TCR beta chain was sequenced within a study of blood T cells in healthy people across ages. The CDR3 totals 16 residues. Looked up from germline, CDR1 is DFQATT and CDR2 is SNEGSKA (reference sequence). Primers used in a second PCR of roughly 6 to 11 cycles were a sample-barcoded 5' primer and a J-beta primer mix. TCRdb analysed the 5' RACE reads with MiXCR anew, one entry per CDR3 protein. Of about 640,000 distinct CDR3 sequences in the sample, around three fifths were seen once. With respect to this clonotype: The antigen is undetermined.

Each individual donor underwent a draw of ten milliliters of peripheral blood. General study findings and limits: With age, beta diversity per million T cells declined roughly linearly, significantly by over 35.

The material sequenced was blood. The TCR originated in a man aged 60 to 69 in good health. The chain employs TRBV20-1 and TRBJ2-4, with TRBD2 identical over 12 bases. The J call is in doubt because the DNA end fits TRBJ2-7 better. The CDR3 DNA reads TGCAGTGCTAGAGATGAGACTAGCGGGGGTCCGTACGAGCAGTACTTC. Its protein is CSARDETSGGPYEQYF.